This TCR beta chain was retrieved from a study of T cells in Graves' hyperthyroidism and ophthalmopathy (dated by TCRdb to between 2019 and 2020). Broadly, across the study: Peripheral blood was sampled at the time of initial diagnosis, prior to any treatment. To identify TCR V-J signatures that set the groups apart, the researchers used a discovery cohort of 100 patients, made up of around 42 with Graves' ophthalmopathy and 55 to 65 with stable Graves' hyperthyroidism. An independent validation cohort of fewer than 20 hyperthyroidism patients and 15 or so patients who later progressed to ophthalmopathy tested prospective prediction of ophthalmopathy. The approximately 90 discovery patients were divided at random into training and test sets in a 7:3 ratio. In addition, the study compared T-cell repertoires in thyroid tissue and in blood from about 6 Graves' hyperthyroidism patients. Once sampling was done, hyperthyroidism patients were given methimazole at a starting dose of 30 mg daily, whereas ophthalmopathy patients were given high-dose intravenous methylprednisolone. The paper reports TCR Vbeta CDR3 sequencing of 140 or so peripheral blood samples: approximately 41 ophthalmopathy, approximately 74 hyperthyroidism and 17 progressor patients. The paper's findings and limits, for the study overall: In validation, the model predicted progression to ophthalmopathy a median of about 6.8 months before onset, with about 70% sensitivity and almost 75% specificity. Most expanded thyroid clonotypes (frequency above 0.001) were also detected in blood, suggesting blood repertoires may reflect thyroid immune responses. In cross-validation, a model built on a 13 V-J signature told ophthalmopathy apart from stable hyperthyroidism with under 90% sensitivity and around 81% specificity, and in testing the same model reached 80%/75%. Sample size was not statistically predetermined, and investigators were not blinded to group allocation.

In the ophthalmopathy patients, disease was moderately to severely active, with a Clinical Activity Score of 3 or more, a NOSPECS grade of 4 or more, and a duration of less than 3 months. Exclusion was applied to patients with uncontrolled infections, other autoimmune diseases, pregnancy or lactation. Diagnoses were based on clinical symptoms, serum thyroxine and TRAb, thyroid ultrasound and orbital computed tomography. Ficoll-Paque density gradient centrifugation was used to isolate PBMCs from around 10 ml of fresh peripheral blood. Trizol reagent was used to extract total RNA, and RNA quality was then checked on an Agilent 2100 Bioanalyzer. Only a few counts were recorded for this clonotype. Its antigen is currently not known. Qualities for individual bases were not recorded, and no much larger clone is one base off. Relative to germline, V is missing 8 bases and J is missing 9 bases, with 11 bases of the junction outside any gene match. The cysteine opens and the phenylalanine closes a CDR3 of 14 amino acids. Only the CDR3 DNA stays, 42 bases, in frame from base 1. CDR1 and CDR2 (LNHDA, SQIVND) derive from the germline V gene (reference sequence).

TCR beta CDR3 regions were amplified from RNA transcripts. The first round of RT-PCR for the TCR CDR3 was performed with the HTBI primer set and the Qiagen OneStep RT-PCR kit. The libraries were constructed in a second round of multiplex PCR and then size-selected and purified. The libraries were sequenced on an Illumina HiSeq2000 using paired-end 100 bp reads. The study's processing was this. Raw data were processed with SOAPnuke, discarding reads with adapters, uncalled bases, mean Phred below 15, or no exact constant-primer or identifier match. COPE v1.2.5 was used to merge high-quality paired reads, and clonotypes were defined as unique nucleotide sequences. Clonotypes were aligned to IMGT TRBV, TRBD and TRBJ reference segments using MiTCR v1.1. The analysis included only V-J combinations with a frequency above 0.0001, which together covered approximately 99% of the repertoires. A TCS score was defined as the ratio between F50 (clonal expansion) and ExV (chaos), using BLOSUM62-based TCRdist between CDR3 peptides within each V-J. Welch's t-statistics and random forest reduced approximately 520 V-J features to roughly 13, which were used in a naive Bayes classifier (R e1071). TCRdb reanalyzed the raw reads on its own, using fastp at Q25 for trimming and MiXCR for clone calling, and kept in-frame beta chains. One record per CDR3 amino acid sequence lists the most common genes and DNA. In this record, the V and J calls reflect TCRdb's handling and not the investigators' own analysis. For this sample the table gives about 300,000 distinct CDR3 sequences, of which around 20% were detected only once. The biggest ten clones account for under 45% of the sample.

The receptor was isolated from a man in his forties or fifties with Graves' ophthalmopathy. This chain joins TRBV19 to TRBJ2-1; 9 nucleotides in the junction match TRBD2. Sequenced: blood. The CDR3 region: CASSTLAGRGEQFF. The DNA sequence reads TGTGCCAGTTCCACTCTAGCGGGACGAGGTGAGCAGTTCTTC.